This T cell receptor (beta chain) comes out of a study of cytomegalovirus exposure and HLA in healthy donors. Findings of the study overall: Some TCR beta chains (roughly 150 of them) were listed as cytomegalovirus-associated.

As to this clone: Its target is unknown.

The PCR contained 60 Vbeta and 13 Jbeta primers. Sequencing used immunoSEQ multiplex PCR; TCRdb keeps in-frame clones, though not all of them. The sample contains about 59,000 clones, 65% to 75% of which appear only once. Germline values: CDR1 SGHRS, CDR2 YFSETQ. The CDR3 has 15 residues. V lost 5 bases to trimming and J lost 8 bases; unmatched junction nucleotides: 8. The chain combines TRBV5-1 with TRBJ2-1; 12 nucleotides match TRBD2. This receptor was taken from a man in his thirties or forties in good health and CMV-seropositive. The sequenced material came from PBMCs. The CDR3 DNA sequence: TGCGCCAGCAGGCCTCTAGCGGGGGGGGCATATGAGCAGTTCTTC. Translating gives CASRPLAGGAYEQFF.